This TCR beta chain is drawn from a study of shared clonotypes between healthy human individuals. Study-wide findings and caveats: For sorted subsets, rarefaction showed incomplete sequencing despite large depth. Larger richness was generally estimated for naive than memory subsets. The authors sampled blood alone, and tissue repertoires likely differ.

All of the donors resided in Nashville, Tennessee, and each was a Caucasian adult. To note about this clone: The antigen remains undetermined.

Per germline, CDR1 MGHDK and CDR2 SYGVNS. The CDR3 length is 12 residues. V was pared by 4 bases and J by 10 bases, with 7 bases of the junction left unmatched. Sequencing was performed with immunoSEQ multiplex PCR; in TCRdb, only in-frame clones are kept and a portion is missing. Of over 2 million clones detected, under 95% appear once; the ten largest clones hold 0.37%. The sample taken for sequencing was naive CD4+ T cells from PBMCs. The subset denotes: CD45RA+ positively selected. V is TRBV25-1 and J is TRBJ2-7; 7 positions agree with TRBD1. This receptor was obtained from a man aged 18 to 35 in good health. Some clones in this sample may be carry-over from other donors' samples. The DNA for the CDR3 is TGTGCCAGCAGTGCCGGGACAGAGGTTCAGTACTTC. It specifies CASSAGTEVQYF.